This T cell receptor (beta chain) came from a study of early T cells in non-severe SARS-CoV-2 infection. Across the whole study: Chains from this unsorted whole-blood bulk RNA could not be paired.

The CDR3 runs 15 residues. Germline-derived CDR1 and CDR2 are PRHDT and FYEKMQ (reference sequence). Trimming removed 2 bases from V and 3 bases from J; junction bases left unmatched: 6. Study-level findings and limits: VDJdb matching favored anti-spike CD8 responses, missing private and CD4 specificities.

The TCR library protocol was used to attach unique molecular identifiers. These identifiers were attached to individual cDNA molecules. A single record per CDR3 protein comes from TCRdb applying MiXCR to the 5' RACE reads. This table has 60,000 to 65,000 distinct CDR3 sequences, roughly 8.8% appearing once. A remark on this clonotype: The antigen remains unidentified.

The chain recombines TRBV13 with TRBJ2-7, with TRBD1 matching over 8 bases. Sequencing was performed on whole blood. This TCR derives from an adult who was a healthcare worker with PCR-confirmed SARS-CoV-2 infection or an uninfected control (not recorded which). Here the CDR3 DNA reads TGTGCCAGCAGCTTACGTCAGGGGGCAAACTACGAGCAGTACGTC. It encodes CASSLRQGANYEQYV.